This entry lists 29 T cell receptor beta chains sequenced from one sample in a study of T cells after yellow fever vaccination. TCRdb recomputed calls from the 5' RACE reads with MiXCR, one row per CDR3 protein. The table lists some 320,000 distinct CDR3 sequences, less than 9.5% of them singletons. The specimen comprised CD4+ T cells sorted from PBMCs, sampled 5 days after the yellow fever booster vaccination. The receptor source for this set is a man aged 18 to 30 who received the YFV17D yellow fever vaccine.

This clonotype was found a few times. J is TRBJ2-7 and V is TRBV6-6, with TRBD2 matching over 8 bases. V shed 5 bases and J 2 bases; nucleotides not matched to a gene: 5. The CDR3 extends over 14 amino acids. Germline V gives CDR1 MNHNY, CDR2 SVGAGI (reference sequence). CDR3 amino acids: CASSHGLAAYEQYV. CDR3 coding DNA: TGTGCCAGCAGTCACGGACTAGCCGCCTACGAGCAGTACGTC.

The chain recombines TRBV7-2 with TRBJ2-5, with 7 nucleotides matching TRBD2. Trimming cost V 5 bases and J 6 bases; bases outside gene matches: 6. Germline V gene lookup returns CDR1 SGHTA and CDR2 FQGNSA. The CDR3 length is 13 residues. This CDR3 is CASSDGLGKTQYF. The CDR3 nucleotides are TGTGCCAGCAGCGACGGACTAGGGAAGACCCAGTACTTC. The complete variable domain, with remaining parts taken from reference TRBV7-2 and TRBJ2-5, reads GAGVSQSPSNKVTEKGKDVELRCDPISGHTALYWYRQSLGQGLEFLIYFQGNSAPDKSGLPSDRFSAERTGGSVSTLTIQRTQQEDSAVYLCASSDGLGKTQYFGPGTRLLVL.

The gene calls are TRBV6-5 and TRBJ2-3; 7 positions agree with TRBD1. With 2 bases clipped from V and 9 bases from J, the junction kept 5 bases outside the gene matches. CDR1 MNHEY and CDR2 SVGAGI come from the germline V gene. The CDR3 has 13 amino acids. This CDR3 is CASSYGTVDTQYF. CDR3 bases: TGTGCCAGCAGTTACGGGACAGTTGACACGCAGTATTTT.

The chain recombines TRBV7-9 with TRBJ1-2; a weak D match, TRBD1 (6 bases). The CDR3 extends over 14 amino acids. In germline, CDR1 is SEHNR, CDR2 FQNEAQ (reference sequence). V was cut by 5 bases and J by 2 bases, with 12 bases left in between. The CDR3 spells CASSTWTENYGYTF. The CDR3 DNA follows: TGTGCCAGCAGCACTTGGACAGAAAACTATGGCTACACCTTC.

This clonotype was counted ten times or more. The rearrangement links TRBV7-2 to TRBJ2-5, with 8 bases matching TRBD2. V shed 6 bases, J shed 3 bases, and the junction held 3 bases outside the gene matches. Germline-derived CDR1 and CDR2 are SGHTA and FQGNSA. This CDR3 contains 13 residues. DNA of the CDR3: TGTGCCAGCAGGACTAGCGTTGAAGAGACCCAGTACTTC. Residues: CASRTSVEETQYF.

V gene TRBV7-2 combines with J gene TRBJ2-2, with D perhaps matching TRBD1 (6 bases). Trimming took 6 bases from V and 6 from J, leaving 14 bases between them. Germline V gene lookup returns CDR1 SGHTA and CDR2 FQGNSA. There are 14 residues in the CDR3. CDR3 protein: CASRPQGTAGELFF. In DNA, the CDR3 is TGTGCCAGCAGGCCACAGGGTACCGCCGGGGAGCTGTTTTTT.

The rearrangement joins TRBV5-5 to TRBJ2-1; D tentatively reads TRBD1 or TRBD2 (5 bases each). Trimming removed 0 bases from V and 10 bases from J, with 17 bases in between. This CDR3 has 15 amino acids. Germline V lookup: CDR1 SGHKS, CDR2 YYEKEE (reference sequence). The CDR3 nucleotides are TGTGCCAGCAGCTTGGCGGGGACCATGGGTGAGGAGCAGTTCTTC. Its translation is CASSLAGTMGEEQFF.

The chain recombines TRBV6-6 with TRBJ1-2; 10 bases fit TRBD1. From germline, CDR1 is MNHNY and CDR2 SVGAGI (reference sequence). With 5 bases clipped from V and 7 bases from J, the junction kept 7 bases outside the gene matches. The CDR3 has 14 amino acids. CDR3 DNA: TGTGCCAGCAGTACTCCCGGGACAGGGGCTGGCTACACCTTC. Its translation: CASSTPGTGAGYTF.

The CDR3 loop reads CASSIVGGNQPQHF. As DNA, the CDR3 is TGTGCCAGTAGTATAGTGGGGGGGAATCAGCCCCAGCATTTT. The chain employs TRBV19 and TRBJ1-5; D may be TRBD1 (5 bases). From germline, CDR1 is LNHDA and CDR2 SQIVND (reference sequence). Trimming pared 1 base from V and 4 bases from J, leaving 8 bases between. CDR3 length: 14 amino acids. Variable domain in full (rest from reference TRBV19 and TRBJ1-5): DGGITQSPKYLFRKEGQNVTLSCEQNLNHDAMYWYRQDPGQGLRLIYYSQIVNDFQKGDIAEGYSVSREKKESFPLTVTSAQKNPTAFYLCASSIVGGNQPQHFGDGTRLSIL.

This clonotype has just a few counts. The chain employs TRBV6-5 and TRBJ1-4; D is unclear. Deletions cut 6 bases from V and 7 bases from J, with 15 bases between. The CDR3 loop spans 14 amino acids. Germline loops: CDR1 MNHEY, CDR2 SVGAGI. The CDR3 DNA is TGTGCCAGCAGCTCCGGGTATACAGTTGAAAAACTGTTTTTT. Translation gives CASSSGYTVEKLFF.

This clonotype has just a few counts. The chain recombines TRBV12-3 or TRBV12-4 with TRBJ2-5, with D possibly TRBD2 on 6 matching bases. V was cut by 3 bases and J by 4 bases, with 15 bases left in between. The CDR3 length is 15 residues. This chain's CDR3 is CASSFSSGGLETQYF. CDR3 nucleotides: TGTGCCAGCAGTTTCTCTTCTGGAGGGTTAGAGACCCAGTACTTC.

A few counts support this clonotype. The chain has TRBV5-1 and TRBJ2-3; D is possibly TRBD2 (6 bases). There are 14 residues in the CDR3. Per the germline V gene, CDR1 is SGHRS and CDR2 is YFSETQ. Trimming removed 0 bases from V and 7 bases from J, with 12 bases in between. CDR3 sequence (DNA): TGCGCCAGCAGCTTGGCCGGGGGTTTGAATACGCAGTATTTT. Residues: CASSLAGGLNTQYF.

This clonotype was recorded a few times. The gene calls are TRBV28 and TRBJ2-7; 7 nucleotides align to TRBD1. Unmatched junction bases numbered 12, after V lost 2 bases and J lost 2 bases. Germline V lookup: CDR1 MDHEN, CDR2 SYDVKM. The CDR3 extends over 17 amino acids. Written as DNA, the CDR3 is TGTGCCAGCAGTTTAGTGACAGGGTGGTCCCCGGCCTACGAGCAGTACTTC. Its protein is CASSLVTGWSPAYEQYF. Drawing the rest from reference TRBV28 and TRBJ2-7, the complete variable domain is DVKVTQSSRYLVKRTGEKVFLECVQDMDHENMFWYRQDPGLGLRLIYFSYDVKMKEKGDIPEGYSVSREKKERFSLILESASTNQTSMYLCASSLVTGWSPAYEQYFGPGTRLTVT.

The chain has TRBV6-5 and TRBJ2-1; D unresolved. Between the trimmed V and J ends, which lost 10 bases and 4 bases, there was a span of 5 bases. The CDR3 loop spans 10 amino acids. CDR1 and CDR2 (germline): MNHEY, SVGAGI. Here the CDR3 reads CATMYNEQFF. CDR3 DNA: TGTGCCACCATGTACAATGAGCAGTTCTTC.

The sample holds a few counts of this clonotype. The V call is TRBV9, the J call TRBJ1-2; maybe TRBD1 (5 bases). This CDR3 contains 19 residues. The V and J ends lost 3 bases and 1 base respectively, with 25 bases between them. CDR1 is SGDLS and CDR2 is YYNGEE in the germline V gene. In DNA form, the CDR3 reads TGTGCCAGCAGCGACCCTATCGGGACGGCGGGCGCAATTAACTATGGCTACACCTTC. Protein: CASSDPIGTAGAINYGYTF.

The chain has TRBV7-3 and TRBJ2-1, with D maybe TRBD2 (5 bases). The germline CDR1 and CDR2 sequences are SGHTA and FQGTGA. Trimming took off 2 bases at V and 10 bases at J, with 18 bases between the two ends. The CDR3 runs 15 residues. Here the CDR3 DNA reads TGTGCCAGCAGCTTAGAACGGCGCTCCCGGAGGGAGCAGTTCTTC. Encoded protein: CASSLERRSRREQFF.

The gene calls are TRBV7-9 and TRBJ2-1, with 7 positions matching TRBD1. The J segment lost 8 bases and the V segment lost 4 bases, leaving 11 bases of the junction unmatched. The CDR3 length is 15 residues. Germline CDR1 and CDR2: SEHNR and FQNEAQ (reference sequence). This CDR3 is CASSSSRQGLYEQFF. The CDR3 DNA sequence: TGTGCCAGCAGCTCATCCCGACAGGGTTTGTATGAGCAGTTCTTC.

The V gene is TRBV12-3 or TRBV12-4, the J gene TRBJ2-5; a weak D match, TRBD1 (6 bases). The CDR3 is 14 amino acids. Deletions cut 6 bases from V and 2 bases from J, with 13 bases between. The chain's CDR3 is CASRITGNQETQYF. CDR3 nucleotide sequence: TGTGCCAGCAGGATTACAGGGAATCAAGAGACCCAGTACTTC.

This clonotype was picked up a small number of times. This chain joins TRBV12-3 or TRBV12-4 and TRBJ1-1, with 10 bases lining up with TRBD1. This CDR3 region has 15 residues. V lost 4 bases and J lost 3; bases outside the gene matches: 5. The CDR3 reads CASSSRQGADTEAFF. The CDR3 DNA follows: TGTGCCAGCAGTTCCCGACAGGGGGCGGACACTGAAGCTTTCTTT.

V is TRBV5-4 and J is TRBJ2-1; D is unresolved. V was trimmed by 4 bases and J by 7 bases, leaving 6 bases between them. CDR3 length: 11 residues. Germline V gene sequence: CDR1 SGHNT, CDR2 YYREEE (reference sequence). CDR3 DNA: TGTGCCAGCAGCGCGCATAATGAGCAGTTCTTC. As protein: CASSAHNEQFF. Drawing the rest from reference TRBV5-4 and TRBJ2-1, the complete variable domain is ETGVTQSPTHLIKTRGQQVTLRCSSQSGHNTVSWYQQALGQGPQFIFQYYREEENGRGNFPPRFSGLQFPNYSSELNVNALELDDSALYLCASSAHNEQFFGPGTRLTVL.

This clonotype has at least ten counts. CDR3 coding DNA: TGTGCCAGCACCTTCCGCAGGGGGCTAATGGGCTACACCTTC. Its translation is CASTFRRGLMGYTF. This chain joins TRBV6-5 and TRBJ1-2; 8 positions match TRBD1. Trimming removed 7 bases from V and 8 bases from J; junction bases left unmatched: 12. Germline CDR1 MNHEY, CDR2 SVGAGI. The CDR3 spans 14 residues.

The table lists this clonotype with a few counts. The rearrangement uses TRBV5-5 and TRBJ2-1; possible D gene TRBD2, 5 bases. Per germline, CDR1 SGHKS and CDR2 YYEKEE (reference sequence). The germline V and J ends were trimmed by 3 bases and 1 base, with 11 bases remaining between them. The CDR3 has 15 residues. For the CDR3, the DNA is TGTGCCAGCAGCTCAAGGGCGGGTTCCTACAATGAGCAGTTCTTC. Its translation is CASSSRAGSYNEQFF. The entire variable domain, with the rest obtained from reference TRBV5-5 and TRBJ2-1, is as follows: DAGVTQSPTHLIKTRGQQVTLRCSPISGHKSVSWYQQVLGQGPQFIFQYYEKEERGRGNFPDRFSARQFPNYSSELNVNALLLGDSALYLCASSSRAGSYNEQFFGPGTRLTVL.

The sample holds a few counts of this clonotype. The rearrangement joins TRBV7-2 to TRBJ2-2, with TRBD2 matching over 9 bases. CDR3 length: 21 residues. Germline V CDR1 and CDR2: SGHTA, FQGNSA. The junction had 23 bases not matched to a gene; V was cut back by 3 bases and J by 6 bases. The CDR3 sequence is CASSFPSFRVAGDPPAGELFF. CDR3 bases: TGTGCCAGCAGCTTCCCCAGCTTCCGCGTAGCGGGGGACCCCCCGGCCGGGGAGCTGTTTTTT.

The chain has TRBV6-4 and TRBJ2-3; no definite D call. With 4 bases removed from V and 1 base from J, the gap between germline ends came to 6 bases. Germline CDR1 is MRHNA and CDR2 is SNTAGT. CDR3 length: 13 amino acids. CDR3 protein: CASSVQRTDTQYF. Written as DNA, the CDR3 is TGTGCCAGCAGTGTACAGCGCACAGATACGCAGTATTTT.

This clonotype was seen a few times. The chain joins TRBV15 to TRBJ1-1; D unclear. Trimming took off 8 bases at V and 5 bases at J, with 15 bases between the two ends. Germline CDR1 and CDR2: LNHNV and YYDKDF (reference sequence). The CDR3 spans 13 residues. CDR3 residues: CATGLTRVTEAFF. The CDR3 region has the DNA TGTGCCACCGGTCTTACAAGGGTAACTGAAGCTTTCTTT.

The chain recombines TRBV7-2 with TRBJ1-1; TRBD1 matches at 8 bases. The CDR3 is 12 residues long. From germline, CDR1 is SGHTA and CDR2 FQGNSA. V dropped 6 bases and J dropped 8; count of bases not matched to a gene: 5. CDR3 loop: CASRLTGAEAFF. In nucleotides, the CDR3 is TGTGCCAGCAGGCTGACAGGGGCCGAAGCTTTCTTT.

The rearrangement uses TRBV3-1 and TRBJ2-7; D is ambiguous. CDR3 length equals 17 residues. Germline values: CDR1 LGHDT, CDR2 YNNKEL (reference sequence). V dropped 0 bases and J dropped 0 bases, with 15 bases sitting between them. The CDR3 here is CASSQETSVPGSYEQYV. The CDR3, as DNA: TGTGCCAGCAGCCAAGAAACTTCGGTGCCGGGCTCCTACGAGCAGTACGTC.

This clonotype was recorded a few times. The J gene is TRBJ2-5, the V gene TRBV7-2, with a possible D match to TRBD1 (6 bases). The CDR3 spans 17 residues. CDR1 is SGHTA and CDR2 is FQGNSA in the germline V gene. V was clipped by 4 bases and J by 0 bases, with 18 bases between them. The CDR3 here is CASSSPTWDTHQETQYF. The CDR3 DNA is TGTGCCAGCAGCTCGCCGACGTGGGACACCCACCAAGAGACCCAGTACTTC.

V and J are TRBV18 and TRBJ1-2, with TRBD1 matching 7 bases. The CDR3 spans 16 residues. Trimming cost V 2 bases and J 4 bases; bases outside gene matches: 10. CDR1 KGHSH and CDR2 LQKENI come from the germline V gene. The CDR3 DNA reads as TGTGCCAGCTCACCAGGCGCCGGGACAGCGTCCTATGGCTACACCTTC. Encoded protein: CASSPGAGTASYGYTF.